Following are 19 T cell receptor beta chains from one sample sequenced in a study of T-cell reconstitution after alpha-beta-depleted transplantation in children. Using unique molecular identifiers, the investigators prepared the TCRbeta library. TCRdb recomputed calls from the PCR reads with MiXCR, one row per CDR3 protein. The repertoire holds approximately 270,000 distinct CDR3 sequences, with roughly a quarter as singletons. The sequenced sample was PBMCs, mostly from graft donor cells, obtained 360 days after TCRalphabeta/CD19-depleted stem cell transplant. Every receptor here comes from a female patient between 2 and 15 years old who had a stem cell transplant for congenital amegakaryocytic thrombocytopenia, so the T cells may come from the graft donor.

The chain is built from TRBV6-1 and TRBJ1-6; weak D call: TRBD1 (6 bases). The CDR3 has 16 residues. V lost 2 bases, J lost 7 bases, and 15 bases lay in between. Germline loops: CDR1 MNHNS, CDR2 SASEGT. CDR3: CASSEFVGGGNSPLHF. For the CDR3, the DNA is TGTGCCAGCAGTGAATTTGTTGGGGGCGGAAATTCACCCCTCCACTTT.

The V gene is TRBV25-1, the J gene TRBJ2-1; 11 bases match TRBD2. Trimming took 2 bases from V and 5 from J; bases not matched to a gene: 14. This CDR3 spans 19 amino acids. Per the germline V gene, CDR1 is MGHDK and CDR2 is SYGVNS. CDR3 nucleotides: TGTGCCAGCAGTGAAGTTCCCAGCGCCGGGACTAGCGGTCACAATGAGCAGTTCTTC. Its translation: CASSEVPSAGTSGHNEQFF.

V is TRBV5-1 and J is TRBJ2-5, with 8 bases matching TRBD1. This CDR3 is built from 13 residues. V shed 4 bases, J shed 5 bases, and the junction held 4 bases outside the gene matches. Germline V lookup: CDR1 SGHRS, CDR2 YFSETQ. In DNA, the CDR3 is TGCGCCAGCAGCCCCCGACAGGGGGAGACCCAGTACTTC. Amino acid sequence: CASSPRQGETQYF.

This clonotype has just a few counts. The V call is TRBV5-4, the J call TRBJ2-1; 11 bases map to TRBD2. CDR1 is SGHNT, CDR2 YYREEE, per germline (reference sequence). V was pared by 2 bases and J by 7 bases, with 11 bases of the junction left unmatched. The CDR3 covers 17 residues. The CDR3 bases are TGTGCCAGCAGCTTTTCGATAATGGGACTAGCGGCTAATGAGCAGTTCTTC. Translated, it gives CASSFSIMGLAANEQFF.

This clonotype was counted between two and nine times. The chain joins TRBV5-6 to TRBJ2-4; D ambiguous. CDR3 length: 16 residues. Germline lookup yields CDR1 SGHDT and CDR2 YYEEEE. Trimming removed 0 bases at V and 1 base at J, with 11 bases between. This CDR3 is CASSLGGSKAKNIQYF. In nucleotides, the CDR3 is TGTGCCAGCAGCTTGGGGGGTTCGAAGGCCAAAAACATTCAGTACTTC.

The CDR3 sequence is CSVEDRLFYGYTF. The DNA for the CDR3 is TGCAGCGTTGAAGACCGATTATTCTATGGCTACACCTTC. The chain is built from TRBV29-1 and TRBJ1-2; no clear D gene. The CDR3 runs to 13 residues. V dropped 0 bases and J dropped 4 bases, with 9 bases sitting between them. CDR1 and CDR2 from the germline V gene are SQVTM and ANQGSEA.

This clonotype appeared many times. The V and J genes are TRBV25-1 and TRBJ2-5; TRBD1 matches 12 bases. The junction had 4 bases not matched to a gene; V was cut back by 2 bases and J by 6 bases. In germline, CDR1 is MGHDK, CDR2 SYGVNS. The CDR3 is 15 amino acids. The CDR3: CASSEGTGGAKTQYF. Written as DNA, the CDR3 is TGTGCCAGCAGTGAAGGGACAGGGGGCGCAAAGACCCAGTACTTC.

This clonotype was observed at least ten times. This rearrangement joins TRBV29-1 to TRBJ2-3; D is uncertain. The CDR3 sequence is 12 residues long. The V gene's germline CDR1 is SQVTM and CDR2 ANQGSEA. V was clipped by 4 bases and J by 2 bases, with 7 bases between them. CDR3: CSVGLATDTQYF. The CDR3 region has the DNA TGCAGCGTTGGCCTGGCCACAGATACGCAGTATTTT.

The chain combines TRBV5-1 with TRBJ1-1; D gene ambiguous. The CDR3 runs 18 residues. Per germline, CDR1 SGHRS and CDR2 YFSETQ. V was cut by 4 bases and J by 1 base, with 23 bases left in between. CDR3 nucleotides: TGCGCCAGCAGCAAAAACGGTATAGGGAGGGAATGGAACACTGAAGCTTTCTTT. Its protein product is CASSKNGIGREWNTEAFF. Combining the CDR3 with reference TRBV5-1 and TRBJ1-1 gives the whole variable domain KAGVTQTPRYLIKTRGQQVTLSCSPISGHRSVSWYQQTPGQGLQFLFEYFSETQRNKGNFPGRFSGRQFSNSRSEMNVSTLELGDSALYLCASSKNGIGREWNTEAFFGQGTRLTVV.

The chain joins TRBV4-1 to TRBJ2-3; 7 positions agree with TRBD2. Germline loops: CDR1 MGHRA, CDR2 YSYEKL. This CDR3 is built from 18 residues. The V segment lost 2 bases and the J segment 2 bases; nucleotides outside the gene matches: 13. CDR3 nucleotides: TGCGCCAGCAGCCAACACATAACGGGACTACTCCTCACAGATACGCAGTATTTT. Translated: CASSQHITGLLLTDTQYF.

The chain recombines TRBV4-1 with TRBJ2-7; TRBD1 matches 8 bases. Trimming cost V 1 base and J 4 bases; bases outside gene matches: 9. CDR3 size: 16 residues. CDR1 is MGHRA, CDR2 YSYEKL, per germline. CDR3 nucleotide sequence: TGCGCCAGCAGCCAAGTACACGGACAGGGTGTATACGAGCAGTACTTC. Residues: CASSQVHGQGVYEQYF.

This clonotype came up a few times. V and J are TRBV2 and TRBJ2-7; 9 nucleotides match TRBD1. The length of the CDR3 is 13 residues. V shed 6 bases, J shed 5 bases, and the junction held 5 bases outside the gene matches. The germline gives CDR1 SNHLY, CDR2 FYNNEI. CDR3 nucleotide sequence: TGTGCCAGCAGAAAGGACAGGGGCAACGAGCAGTACTTC. Translated, it gives CASRKDRGNEQYF.

There are a few counts of this clonotype. J is TRBJ2-5 and V is TRBV4-1; D gene uncertain. Trimming shortened V by 1 base and J by 0 bases, and 9 bases separated the two germline ends. The CDR3 extends over 15 amino acids. CDR1 and CDR2 (germline): MGHRA, YSYEKL. The CDR3 coding sequence is TGCGCCAGCAGCCAAGCAAGAACCCACCAAGAGACCCAGTACTTC. Protein product: CASSQARTHQETQYF.

The CDR3 DNA reads TGTGCCAGCAGTTACGGCTTAGGGAACGATCAGCCCCAGCATTTT. It translates to CASSYGLGNDQPQHF. The chain has TRBV6-2 or TRBV6-3 and TRBJ1-5; D is unresolved. Germline CDR1 and CDR2: MNHEY and SVGEGT. The V end was cut by 2 bases, the J end by 5 bases, with 13 bases between. This CDR3 has 15 residues.

V and J are TRBV2 and TRBJ2-1, with D tentatively TRBD1 (6 bases). V lost 7 bases and J lost 8, with 15 bases in between. Germline CDR1 and CDR2: SNHLY and FYNNEI. The CDR3 has 13 amino acids. Here the CDR3 DNA reads TGTGCCAGCACTTACAGAGAGGGGGATGAGCAGTTCTTC. It translates to CASTYREGDEQFF.

This clonotype was seen at least ten times. In nucleotides, the CDR3 is TGTGCCAGCAGTTCCGTTGGCACTAGCACAGATACGCAGTATTTT. This codes for CASSSVGTSTDTQYF. The V and J genes are TRBV12-3 or TRBV12-4 and TRBJ2-3, with unresolved D. V was clipped by 4 bases and J by 0 bases, with 11 bases between them. The CDR3 is made up of 15 amino acids.

This clonotype was observed a handful of times. The rearrangement uses TRBV10-3 and TRBJ2-7, with no clear D. The CDR3 runs 13 residues. Germline CDR1 ENHRY, CDR2 SYGVKD. Deletions cut 3 bases from V and 4 bases from J, with 10 bases between. The CDR3 DNA reads TGTGCCATCAGTGATGACACCGGATACGAGCAGTACTTC. Protein: CAISDDTGYEQYF.

The chain employs TRBV7-2 and TRBJ2-5; 9 nucleotides line up with TRBD2. The trim removed 5 bases at V and 2 bases at J, leaving 3 bases unmatched. This CDR3 region has 14 residues. The germline gives CDR1 SGHTA, CDR2 FQGNSA. The CDR3 spells CASSVSGRQETQYF. In nucleotides, the CDR3 is TGTGCCAGCAGCGTTAGCGGGAGACAAGAGACCCAGTACTTC. Full variable domain (outside the CDR3, taken from reference TRBV7-2 and TRBJ2-5): GAGVSQSPSNKVTEKGKDVELRCDPISGHTALYWYRQSLGQGLEFLIYFQGNSAPDKSGLPSDRFSAERTGGSVSTLTIQRTQQEDSAVYLCASSVSGRQETQYFGPGTRLLVL.

This clonotype has a handful of counts. V is TRBV12-3 or TRBV12-4 and J is TRBJ2-3, with D hard to call. This CDR3 is 17 amino acids long. The V gene lost 5 bases and the J gene lost 6 bases, with 24 bases spanning the gap. CDR3 region: CASSPESSATAYDTQYF. CDR3 nucleotides: TGTGCCAGCAGTCCCGAGTCGAGCGCGACGGCCTACGATACGCAGTATTTT.